The clone carrying this TCR beta chain appeared a few times. No antigen is known for it. The V end lost 1 base, the J end lost 6 bases, and 8 bases lay between the germline ends. CDR3 length: 13 residues. CDR1 LGHNA and CDR2 YSLEER come from the germline V gene. CD4+ cells from four or five patients were sorted into CD25+CD127- cells. Both peripheral blood and punch biopsies of lesional scalp skin were obtained from patients who had alopecia areata. This entry belongs to a study of CD8+ T cells in alopecia areata. Study results and limitations: Lesional tissue from the scalp (especially in alopecia totalis/universalis) showed higher clonality than normal scalp.

cDNA reverse transcribed from extracted RNA served as the sequencing template. Produced via immunoSEQ multiplex PCR; TCRdb's table is partial and in-frame only. The repertoire consists of approximately 40,000 clones, with 45% to 70% occurring once and the leading ten covering approximately 1.7%. This TCR was sampled from a human donor with alopecia areata. Sequenced input: CD4+ Tregs sorted from blood. The chain combines TRBV4-3 with TRBJ2-3; D is unclear. CDR3 DNA sequence: TGCGCCAGCAGCCAAGTCTATGGGGATACGCAGTATTTT. The encoded protein is CASSQVYGDTQYF.